This TCR beta chain emerged from a study of OX40 agonist ivuxolimab in advanced cancers. Sequencing was performed with immunoSEQ multiplex PCR; in TCRdb, only in-frame clones are kept and a portion is missing. Of about 58,000 clones in the sample, 87% were seen once. From germline, CDR1 is SEHNR and CDR2 FQNEAQ (reference sequence). With 5 bases clipped from V and 3 bases from J, the junction kept 13 bases outside the gene matches. The CDR3 is 16 amino acids. The sample here was CD4+ or CD8+ T cells sorted from blood, taken in a trial of the OX40 agonist ivuxolimab. The origin of this receptor is an adult with an advanced solid tumor such as melanoma, head and neck, liver or kidney cancer. This chain links TRBV7-9 with TRBJ2-7, with 7 bases matching TRBD1. CDR3 loop: CASSPVRGQKFYEQYF. The CDR3 coding sequence is TGTGCCAGCAGCCCAGTAAGGGGACAGAAATTCTACGAGCAGTACTTC.